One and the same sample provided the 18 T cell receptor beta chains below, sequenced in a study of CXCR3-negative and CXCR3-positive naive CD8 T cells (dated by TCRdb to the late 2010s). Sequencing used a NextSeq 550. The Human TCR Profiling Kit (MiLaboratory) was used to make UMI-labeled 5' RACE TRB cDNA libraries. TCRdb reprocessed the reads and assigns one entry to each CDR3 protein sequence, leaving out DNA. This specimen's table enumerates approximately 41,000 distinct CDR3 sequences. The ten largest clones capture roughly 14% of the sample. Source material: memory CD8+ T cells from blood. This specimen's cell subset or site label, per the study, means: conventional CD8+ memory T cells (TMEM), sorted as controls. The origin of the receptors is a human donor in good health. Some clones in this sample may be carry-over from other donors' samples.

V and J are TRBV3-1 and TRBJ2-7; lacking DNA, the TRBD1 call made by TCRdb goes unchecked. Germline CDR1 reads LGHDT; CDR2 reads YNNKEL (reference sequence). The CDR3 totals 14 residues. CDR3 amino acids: CASSHGQGSYEQYF.

The CDR3 here is CASTGLAYEQYF. The genes are TRBV6-2 or TRBV6-3 and TRBJ2-7; the D gene TCRdb calls, TRBD2, cannot be checked with no DNA. The CDR3 is 12 residues long. Germline CDR1 and CDR2: MNHEY and SVGEGT.

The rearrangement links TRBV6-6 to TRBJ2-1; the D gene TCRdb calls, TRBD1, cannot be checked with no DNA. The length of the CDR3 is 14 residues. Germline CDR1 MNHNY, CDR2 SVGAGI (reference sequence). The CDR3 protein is CASSPRDRANEQFF.

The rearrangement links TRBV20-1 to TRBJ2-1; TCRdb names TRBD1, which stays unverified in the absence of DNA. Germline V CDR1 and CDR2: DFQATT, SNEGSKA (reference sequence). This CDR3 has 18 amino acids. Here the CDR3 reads CSARGRDKKDPSYNEQFF.

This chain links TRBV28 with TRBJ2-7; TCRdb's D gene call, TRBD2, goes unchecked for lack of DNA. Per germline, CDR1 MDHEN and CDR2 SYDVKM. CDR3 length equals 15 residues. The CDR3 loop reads CASGSPYRGGYEQYF.

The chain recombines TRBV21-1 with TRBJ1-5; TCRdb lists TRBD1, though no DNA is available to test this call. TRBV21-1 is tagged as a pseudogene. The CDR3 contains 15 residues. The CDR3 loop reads CASSPGTFSNQPQHF.

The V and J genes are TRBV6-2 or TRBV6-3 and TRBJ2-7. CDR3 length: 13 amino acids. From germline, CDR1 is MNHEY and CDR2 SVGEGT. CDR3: CASSYDDNYEQYF.

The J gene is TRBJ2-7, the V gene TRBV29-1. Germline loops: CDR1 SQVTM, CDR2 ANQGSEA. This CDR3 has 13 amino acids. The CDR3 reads CSVEEGRTYEQYF.

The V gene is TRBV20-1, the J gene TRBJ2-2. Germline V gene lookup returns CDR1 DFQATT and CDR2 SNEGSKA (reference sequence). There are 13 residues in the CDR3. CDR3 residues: CSAICSNTGELFF.

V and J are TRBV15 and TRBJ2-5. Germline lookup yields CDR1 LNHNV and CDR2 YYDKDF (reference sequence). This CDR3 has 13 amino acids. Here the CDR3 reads CATSGGTVETQYF. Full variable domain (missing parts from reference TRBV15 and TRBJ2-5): DAMVIQNPRYQVTQFGKPVTLSCSQTLNHNVMYWYQQKSSQAPKLLFHYYDKDFNNEADTPDNFQSRRPNTSFCFLDIRSPGLGDTAMYLCATSGGTVETQYFGPGTRLLVL.

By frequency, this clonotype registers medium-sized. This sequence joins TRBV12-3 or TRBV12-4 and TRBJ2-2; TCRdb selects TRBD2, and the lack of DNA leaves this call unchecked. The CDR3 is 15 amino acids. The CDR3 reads CASSPRPGSAGELFF.

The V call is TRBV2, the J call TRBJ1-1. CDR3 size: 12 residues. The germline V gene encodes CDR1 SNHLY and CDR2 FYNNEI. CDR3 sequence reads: CASSEANTEAFF.

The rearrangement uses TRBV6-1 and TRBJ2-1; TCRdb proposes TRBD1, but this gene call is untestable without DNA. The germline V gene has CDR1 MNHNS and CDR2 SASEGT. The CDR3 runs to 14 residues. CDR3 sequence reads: CASSVGGDANEQFF.

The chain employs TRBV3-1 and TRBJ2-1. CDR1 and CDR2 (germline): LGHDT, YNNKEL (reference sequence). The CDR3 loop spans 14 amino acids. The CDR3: CASSRRGSYNEQFF.

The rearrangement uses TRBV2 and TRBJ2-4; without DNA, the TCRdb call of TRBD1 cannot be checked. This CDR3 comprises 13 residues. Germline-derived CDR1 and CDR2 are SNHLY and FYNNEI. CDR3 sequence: CASSEKGENIQYF.

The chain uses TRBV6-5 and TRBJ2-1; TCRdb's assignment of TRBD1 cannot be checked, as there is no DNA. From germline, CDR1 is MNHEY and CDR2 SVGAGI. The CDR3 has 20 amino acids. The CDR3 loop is CASSSPIRTGPFWNYNEQFF.

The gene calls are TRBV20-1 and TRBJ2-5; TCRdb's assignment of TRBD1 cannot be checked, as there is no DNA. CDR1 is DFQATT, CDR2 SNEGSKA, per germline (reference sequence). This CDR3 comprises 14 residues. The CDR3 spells CSARSGTQVETQYF.

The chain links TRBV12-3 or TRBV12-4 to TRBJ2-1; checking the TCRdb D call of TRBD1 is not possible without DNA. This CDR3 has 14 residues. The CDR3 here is CASRTTGELNEQFF.